Shown below are 25 T cell receptor beta chains from a single sample sequenced in a study of blood T cell repertoires in COVID-19. Sequencing was performed with immunoSEQ multiplex PCR; in TCRdb, only in-frame clones are kept and a portion is missing. The table lists about 76,000 clones, approximately 80% of them singletons. Sequenced: peripheral blood. The receptors come from a human donor in a cohort sampled during active COVID-19.

The chain employs TRBV6-5 and TRBJ2-7; 13 nucleotides agree with TRBD2. Germline V CDR1 and CDR2: MNHEY, SVGAGI. CDR3 length: 15 residues. Trimming cost V 6 bases and J 5 bases; bases outside gene matches: 7. The CDR3 DNA is TGTGCCAGCAGCTTCTCCGGGACTAGCGGGGACGAGCAGTACGTC. As protein: CASSFSGTSGDEQYV.

The chain recombines TRBV30 with TRBJ1-5; D ambiguous. In germline, CDR1 is GTSNPN, CDR2 SVGIG (reference sequence). The V and J ends lost 3 bases and 4 bases respectively, with 13 bases between them. The CDR3 is 14 amino acids. CDR3 residues: CAWRGDGFNQPQHF. CDR3 nucleotides: TGTGCCTGGAGGGGAGACGGTTTTAATCAGCCCCAGCATTTT.

V and J are TRBV11-3 and TRBJ2-1; 7 nucleotides match TRBD2. Germline lookup yields CDR1 SGHNT and CDR2 YENEEA. After removal of 3 bases from V and 2 bases from J, the junction contained 4 bases not matched to a gene. This CDR3 region has 15 residues. The CDR3: CASSFKGGPYNEQFF. CDR3 coding DNA: TGTGCCAGCAGCTTTAAGGGAGGGCCCTACAATGAGCAGTTCTTC. Full variable domain (missing parts from reference TRBV11-3 and TRBJ2-1): EAGVVQSPRYKIIEKKQPVAFWCNPISGHNTLYWYLQNLGQGPELLIRYENEEAVDDSQLPKDRFSAERLKGVDSTLKIQPAELGDSAVYLCASSFKGGPYNEQFFGPGTRLTVL.

This clone has at least ten counts. The V call is TRBV6-6, the J call TRBJ2-3; 10 bases are a match to TRBD2. The germline V gene has CDR1 MNHNY and CDR2 SVGAGI (reference sequence). The CDR3 has 16 residues. The trim removed 11 bases at V and 3 bases at J, leaving 14 bases unmatched. The chain's CDR3 is CALSGASGGKTDTQYF. The CDR3 DNA reads TGTGCCCTCTCAGGGGCTAGCGGGGGCAAGACAGATACGCAGTATTTT.

This clone has only a few counts. V usage is TRBV7-3 and J usage is TRBJ1-5; TRBD1 agrees at 9 bases. This CDR3 comprises 13 residues. The germline V gene encodes CDR1 SGHTA and CDR2 FQGTGA. V shed 5 bases and J 9 bases; nucleotides not matched to a gene: 5. The CDR3 here is CASSAGQGWPQHF. The CDR3 coding sequence is TGTGCCAGCAGCGCGGGACAGGGTTGGCCCCAGCATTTT.

This clone was recorded only once. V is TRBV6-5 and J is TRBJ2-1; D ambiguous. V lost 6 bases, J lost 0 bases, and 6 bases lay in between. Germline V lookup: CDR1 MNHEY, CDR2 SVGAGI. The CDR3 extends over 13 amino acids. CDR3 bases: TGTGCCAGCAGGTTGAGCTCCTACAATGAGCAGTTCTTC. Translated: CASRLSSYNEQFF.

This clone has just a few counts. The V call is TRBV20-1, the J call TRBJ2-7; 7 nucleotides align to TRBD2. The CDR3 contains 14 residues. V gave up 3 bases and J gave up 0 bases; unmatched junction bases: 5. The germline V gene has CDR1 DFQATT and CDR2 SNEGSKA (reference sequence). The chain's CDR3 is CSASTSADSYEQYV. CDR3 bases: TGCAGTGCTAGTACTAGCGCGGACTCCTACGAGCAGTACGTC.

The gene calls are TRBV11-2 and TRBJ2-7; D is unresolved. Germline-derived CDR1 and CDR2 are SGHAT and FQNNGV. V was cut by 1 base and J by 3 bases, with 7 bases left in between. This CDR3 comprises 13 residues. CDR3 in DNA: TGTGCCAGCAGCTTAGGTCGTGTCTACGAGCAGTACTTC. Its protein product is CASSLGRVYEQYF.

A single count supports this clone. The rearrangement joins TRBV7-2 to TRBJ1-1, with 9 bases that match TRBD1. V was pared by 4 bases and J by 4 bases, with 10 bases of the junction left unmatched. The CDR3 runs 16 residues. In germline, CDR1 is SGHTA, CDR2 FQGNSA. CDR3 in amino acids: CASSSHRGRSITEAFF. The CDR3 bases are TGTGCCAGCAGCTCCCACAGGGGGCGGTCTATCACTGAAGCTTTCTTT.

This clone has a handful of counts. The chain has TRBV25-1 and TRBJ1-2, with TRBD1 identical over 7 bases. Trimming took 4 bases from V and 7 from J; bases not matched to a gene: 6. This CDR3 comprises 13 residues. The germline V gene encodes CDR1 MGHDK and CDR2 SYGVNS. This chain's CDR3 is CASSGDRDGGYTF. In DNA, the CDR3 is TGTGCCAGCAGTGGAGACAGGGACGGTGGCTACACCTTC.

J is TRBJ1-3 and V is TRBV6-5; 7 bases fit TRBD1. Germline V lookup: CDR1 MNHEY, CDR2 SVGAGI. The CDR3 sequence is 14 residues long. Trimming removed 6 bases from V and 2 bases from J; junction bases left unmatched: 4. DNA for the CDR3: TGTGCCAGCAGCAGACAGGGAACTGGAAACACCATATATTTT. It is translated as CASSRQGTGNTIYF.

The chain uses TRBV7-2 and TRBJ2-7, with 10 bases that match TRBD2. V trimming: 2 bases; J trimming: 0 bases; junction bases outside the gene matches: 4. Germline CDR1 and CDR2: SGHTA and FQGNSA. This CDR3 is 16 amino acids long. The CDR3 DNA reads TGTGCCAGCAGCTTACGAGCGGGGGGGGTCTCCTACGAGCAGTACTTC. This sequence encodes CASSLRAGGVSYEQYF.

The chain combines TRBV6-5 with TRBJ1-4; possibly TRBD1 for D (5 bases). Trimming took 6 bases from V and 6 from J, leaving 14 bases between them. This CDR3 comprises 14 residues. The V gene's germline CDR1 is MNHEY and CDR2 SVGAGI. CDR3 DNA sequence: TGTGCCAGCAGGAGAGTCCAGGGCGATGAAAAACTGTTTTTT. As protein: CASRRVQGDEKLFF.

In this sample, this clone turned up a few times. This rearrangement joins TRBV7-9 to TRBJ1-3; possibly TRBD1 for D (6 bases). V was shortened by 7 bases and J by 0 bases, with 13 bases between the two germline ends. The length of the CDR3 is 15 residues. Germline V lookup: CDR1 SEHNR, CDR2 FQNEAQ (reference sequence). The CDR3: CASIGGAFSGNTIYF. CDR3 DNA sequence: TGTGCCAGCATTGGGGGGGCTTTCTCTGGAAACACCATATATTTT.

This clone was observed once. V usage is TRBV18 and J usage is TRBJ1-4; D is uncertain. Germline V gene sequence: CDR1 KGHSH, CDR2 LQKENI. Trimming shortened V by 2 bases and J by 7 bases, and 11 bases separated the two germline ends. The CDR3 extends over 14 amino acids. CDR3 coding DNA: TGTGCCAGCTCACCAGGGTACAGTACTGAAAAACTGTTTTTT. The encoded protein is CASSPGYSTEKLFF.

V usage is TRBV4-1 and J usage is TRBJ2-3; 8 nucleotides agree with TRBD2. This CDR3 has 13 residues. Germline V lookup: CDR1 MGHRA, CDR2 YSYEKL. The trim removed 8 bases at V and 5 bases at J, leaving 6 bases unmatched. The CDR3 DNA sequence: TGCGCCAGCCGTAGCGGGGATAGAGATACGCAGTATTTT. Protein sequence: CASRSGDRDTQYF.

The chain has TRBV19 and TRBJ2-5; D perhaps matches TRBD1 (6 bases). Germline CDR1 LNHDA, CDR2 SQIVND (reference sequence). V lost 5 bases to trimming and J lost 4 bases, with 20 bases between them. CDR3 length: 16 residues. The CDR3 DNA follows: TGTGCCAGTAGTGGGGCTTTTACAGGGAGATTAGAGACCCAGTACTTC. This translates into CASSGAFTGRLETQYF.

This clone has only one observation. The V and J genes are TRBV5-1 and TRBJ2-7; 9 bases line up with TRBD1. The CDR3 runs to 15 residues. Germline V CDR1 and CDR2: SGHRS, YFSETQ. V shed 5 bases and J 4 bases; nucleotides not matched to a gene: 10. This chain's CDR3 is CASSLPGTGRYEQYF. CDR3 DNA: TGCGCCAGCAGTCTCCCCGGGACAGGGAGGTACGAGCAGTACTTC.

The chain carries TRBV7-9 and TRBJ1-2; TRBD1 agrees at 12 bases. This CDR3 has 17 residues. Per germline, CDR1 SEHNR and CDR2 FQNEAQ (reference sequence). V was clipped by 1 base and J by 4 bases; unmatched bases: 7. CDR3 nucleotides: TGTGCCAGCAGCTTAGATGGAAGGGACAGGGGGCGCTATGGCTACACCTTC. This sequence encodes CASSLDGRDRGRYGYTF.

In DNA, the CDR3 is TGTGCCAGCAGCCCAGGGGGAAAGACCGGGGAGCTGTTTTTT. Its protein product is CASSPGGKTGELFF. V usage is TRBV5-4 and J usage is TRBJ2-2, with 7 bases that match TRBD1. J was trimmed by 5 bases and V by 4 bases; bases with no gene match: 5. This CDR3 is 14 amino acids long. Germline lookup yields CDR1 SGHNT and CDR2 YYREEE (reference sequence).

This clone was observed a single time. The V and J genes are TRBV7-5 and TRBJ1-5; TRBD1 is the table's D call, not checked against the DNA. TRBV7-5 represents a pseudogene. The CDR3 is made up of 16 amino acids. The CDR3 region has the DNA TGTGCCAGAAGCTTAGAGGGACAGGGGGCTTATCAGCCCCAGCATTTT. The encoded protein is CARSLEGQGAYQPQHF.

The chain joins TRBV5-1 to TRBJ2-2, with D maybe TRBD1 (5 bases). Germline assignment: CDR1 SGHRS and CDR2 YFSETQ. The CDR3 spans 15 residues. The germline V and J ends were trimmed by 1 base and 1 base, with 8 bases remaining between them. The CDR3 DNA reads as TGCGCCAGCAGCTTGCCAGGGATGAACACCGGGGAGCTGTTTTTT. Translation gives CASSLPGMNTGELFF.

The CDR3 DNA sequence: TGTGCCAGCAGTGAAGTACATTCGGGACAACTGGCTGAAGCTTTCTTT. It codes for CASSEVHSGQLAEAFF. The rearrangement links TRBV6-1 to TRBJ1-1, with D maybe TRBD1 (6 bases). The V end was cut by 1 base, the J end by 6 bases, with 18 bases between. The CDR3 loop spans 16 amino acids. CDR1 is MNHNS and CDR2 is SASEGT in the germline V gene.

In nucleotides, the CDR3 is TGTGCCAGCAGCCCTAGCGGGAAGGGAGGTCAAGAGCAGTACGTC. The encoded protein is CASSPSGKGGQEQYV. This chain uses TRBV11-2 with TRBJ2-7; 9 nucleotides agree with TRBD2. The CDR3 is 15 residues long. Germline lookup yields CDR1 SGHAT and CDR2 FQNNGV. V lost 5 bases, J lost 7 bases, and 12 bases stayed unmatched.

The rearrangement uses TRBV6-2 or TRBV6-3 and TRBJ1-6; no firm D call. Germline assignment: CDR1 MNHEY and CDR2 SVGEGT. Trimming shortened V by 6 bases and J by 7 bases, and 13 bases separated the two germline ends. The length of the CDR3 is 14 residues. CDR3 in DNA: TGTGCCAGCAGCATTTTCCTGAGAAATTCACCCCTCCACTTT. Its protein is CASSIFLRNSPLHF.